This T cell receptor beta chain was sequenced during a study of T cell changes during pregnancy in multiple sclerosis. Assay used: immunoSEQ multiplex PCR; TCRdb lists only in-frame clones, some missing. The sample carries about 68,000 clones, less than 95% recorded once. Sequencing was performed on peripheral blood, taken in the second trimester of pregnancy. This receptor was obtained from a female donor with multiple sclerosis, enrolled in a pregnancy study.

The CDR3 coding sequence is TGCGCCAGCAGCCAAGGGCAGGGGGAGACCCAGTACTTC. It yields the protein CASSQGQGETQYF. The gene calls are TRBV4-1 and TRBJ2-5; D is possibly TRBD1 (6 bases). Between the trimmed V and J ends, which lost 1 base and 5 bases, there was a span of 8 bases. The CDR3 extends over 13 amino acids. Germline V gene lookup returns CDR1 MGHRA and CDR2 YSYEKL.